Sequencing of this T cell receptor (beta chain) was carried out in a study of shared clonotypes between healthy human individuals. Across the whole study: The people who gave samples were a couple of women and a few men aged 18 to 49. The plates for each donor numbered three CD4 naive, three CD4 memory, two CD8 naive and one CD8 memory. Study-wide results and limits: An anticipated effect of sequencing depth on clonotype sharing among donors was recognized.

Profiling relied on immunoSEQ multiplex PCR, and the TCRdb table lists in-frame clones only, not all of them. The sample yields roughly 1 million clones, around 82% seen once. The CDR3 is 14 residues long. Germline CDR1 reads SGHRS; CDR2 reads YFSETQ. Trimming shortened V by 2 bases and J by 1 base, and 9 bases separated the two germline ends. Among the donors, all were Caucasian adults who lived in Nashville, Tennessee. As concerns this clone: What it binds is not known. Additional DNA sequences in this sample encode the identical CDR3.

The V call is TRBV5-1, the J call TRBJ1-1; D is uncertain. What was sequenced was memory CD4+ T cells from PBMCs. The sample's subset: CD45RA-negative fraction. This TCR was recovered from a man between 18 and 29 years old in good health. Some clones in this sample may be carry-over from other donors' samples. CDR3: CASSFSDANTEAFF. The DNA for the CDR3 is TGCGCCAGCAGCTTCTCGGACGCGAACACTGAAGCTTTCTTT.